Listed here is a single T cell receptor beta chain. The sample belongs to a study of blood T cell repertoires in COVID-19. Overall study context: Sites in the United States, Italy and Spain provided acute and convalescent COVID-19 samples. In each case, the material was cDNA or gDNA derived from T cells, B-cell-depleted T cells, or PBMCs.

As originally analysed: Reference gene primer amplification yielded estimated nucleated cell counts. The assay was immunoSEQ multiplex PCR, and TCRdb's table has in-frame clones only and misses some. From that table come the V and J calls and clone size; the DNA was used to work out D and trimming. This table holds 30,000 to 45,000 clones, roughly 90% found once. The CDR3 has 15 residues. The germline V and J ends were trimmed by 1 base and 3 bases, with 9 bases remaining between them. The rearrangement links TRBV23-1 to TRBJ2-2; D is undetermined. TRBV23-1 is flagged as an ORF with uncertain function. Material: peripheral blood. This TCR was recovered from a man between 60 and 70 years old with active COVID-19. CDR3 amino acids: CASSQFGADTGELFF. The CDR3 coding sequence is TGCGCCAGCAGTCAATTCGGTGCTGACACCGGGGAGCTGTTTTTT.